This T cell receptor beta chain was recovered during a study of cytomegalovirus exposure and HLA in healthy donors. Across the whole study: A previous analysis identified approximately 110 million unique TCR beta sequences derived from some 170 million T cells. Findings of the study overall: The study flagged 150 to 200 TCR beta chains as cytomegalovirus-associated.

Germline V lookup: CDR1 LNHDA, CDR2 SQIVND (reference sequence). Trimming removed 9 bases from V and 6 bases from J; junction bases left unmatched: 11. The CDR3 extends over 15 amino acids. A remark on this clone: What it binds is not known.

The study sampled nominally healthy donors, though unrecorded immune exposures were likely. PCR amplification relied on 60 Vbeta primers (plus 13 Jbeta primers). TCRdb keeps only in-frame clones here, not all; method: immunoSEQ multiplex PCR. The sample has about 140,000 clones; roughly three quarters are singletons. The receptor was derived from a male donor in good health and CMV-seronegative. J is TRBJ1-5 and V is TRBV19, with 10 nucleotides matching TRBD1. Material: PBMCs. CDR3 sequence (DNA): TGTGCCAGCTCGCCGGGACAGGGGCCTAGTCAGCCCCAGCATTTT. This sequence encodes CASSPGQGPSQPQHF.